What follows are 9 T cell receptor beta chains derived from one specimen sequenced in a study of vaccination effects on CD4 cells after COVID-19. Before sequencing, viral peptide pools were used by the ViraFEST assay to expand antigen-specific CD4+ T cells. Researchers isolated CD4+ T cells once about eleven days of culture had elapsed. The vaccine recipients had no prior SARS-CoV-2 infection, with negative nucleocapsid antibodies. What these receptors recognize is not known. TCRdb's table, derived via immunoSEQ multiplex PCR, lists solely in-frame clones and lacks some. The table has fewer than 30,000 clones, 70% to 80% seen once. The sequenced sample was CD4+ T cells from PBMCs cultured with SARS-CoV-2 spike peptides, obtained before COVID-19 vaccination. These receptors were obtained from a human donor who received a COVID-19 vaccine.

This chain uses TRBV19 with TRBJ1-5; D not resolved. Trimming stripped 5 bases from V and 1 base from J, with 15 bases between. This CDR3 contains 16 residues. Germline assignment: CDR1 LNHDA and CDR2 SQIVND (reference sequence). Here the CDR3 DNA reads TGTGCCAGTAGTTTAGGGTCAGTTCGCAGCAATCAGCCCCAGCATTTT. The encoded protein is CASSLGSVRSNQPQHF.

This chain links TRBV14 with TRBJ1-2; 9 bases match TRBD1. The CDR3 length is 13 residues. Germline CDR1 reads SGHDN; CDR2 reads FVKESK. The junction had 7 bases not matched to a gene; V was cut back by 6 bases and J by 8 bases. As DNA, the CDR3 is TGTGCCAGCAGTACTACAGGGGGCATAGGCTACACCTTC. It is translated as CASSTTGGIGYTF.

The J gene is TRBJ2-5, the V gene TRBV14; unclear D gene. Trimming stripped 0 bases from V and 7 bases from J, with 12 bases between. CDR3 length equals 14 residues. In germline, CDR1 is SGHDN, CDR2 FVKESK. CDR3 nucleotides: TGTGCCAGCAGCCAAGACAAGGATCTTCGGACCCAGTACTTC. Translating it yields CASSQDKDLRTQYF.

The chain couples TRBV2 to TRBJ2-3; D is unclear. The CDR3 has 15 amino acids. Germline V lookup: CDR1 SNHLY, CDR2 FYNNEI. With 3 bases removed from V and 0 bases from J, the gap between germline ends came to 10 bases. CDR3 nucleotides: TGTGCCAGCAGTGATCTGCAGTCTAGCACAGATACGCAGTATTTT. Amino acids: CASSDLQSSTDTQYF.

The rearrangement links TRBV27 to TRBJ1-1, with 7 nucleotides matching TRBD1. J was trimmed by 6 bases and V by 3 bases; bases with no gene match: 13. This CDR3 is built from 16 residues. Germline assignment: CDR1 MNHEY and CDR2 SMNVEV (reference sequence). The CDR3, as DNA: TGTGCCAGCAGTTTTTCCTTGACAGGGAATATCCCTGAAGCTTTCTTT. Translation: CASSFSLTGNIPEAFF.

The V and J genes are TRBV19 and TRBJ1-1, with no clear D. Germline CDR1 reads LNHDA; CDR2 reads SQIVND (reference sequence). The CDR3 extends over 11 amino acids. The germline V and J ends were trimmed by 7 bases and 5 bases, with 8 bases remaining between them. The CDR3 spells CASNGVTEAFF. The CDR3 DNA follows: TGTGCCAGTAATGGGGTGACTGAAGCTTTCTTT.

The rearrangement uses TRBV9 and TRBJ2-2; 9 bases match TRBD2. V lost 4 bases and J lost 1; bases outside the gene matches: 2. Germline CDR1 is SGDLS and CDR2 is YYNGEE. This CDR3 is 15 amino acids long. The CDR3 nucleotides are TGTGCCAGCAGCCTAGCGGGACAGAACACCGGGGAGCTGTTTTTT. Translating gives CASSLAGQNTGELFF. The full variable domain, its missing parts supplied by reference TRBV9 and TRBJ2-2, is DSGVTQTPKHLITATGQRVTLRCSPRSGDLSVYWYQQSLDQGLQFLIQYYNGEERAKGNILERFSAQQFPDLHSELNLSSLELGDSALYFCASSLAGQNTGELFFGEGSRLTVL.

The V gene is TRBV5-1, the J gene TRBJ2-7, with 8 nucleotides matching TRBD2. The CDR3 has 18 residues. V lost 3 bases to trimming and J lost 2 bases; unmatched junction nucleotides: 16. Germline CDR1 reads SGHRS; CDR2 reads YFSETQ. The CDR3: CASSSRSGSGSGTYEQYF. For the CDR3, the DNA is TGCGCCAGCAGCTCAAGGTCTGGGAGCGGGAGTGGTACCTACGAGCAGTACTTC.

The CDR3 region is CASSPGTSGLYNEQFF. The CDR3 bases are TGTGCCAGCAGCCCTGGGACTAGCGGACTGTACAATGAGCAGTTCTTC. The V gene is TRBV7-9, the J gene TRBJ2-1; 11 bases match TRBD2. This CDR3 comprises 16 residues. The germline V gene encodes CDR1 SEHNR and CDR2 FQNEAQ (reference sequence). With 5 bases clipped from V and 4 bases from J, the junction kept 7 bases outside the gene matches.